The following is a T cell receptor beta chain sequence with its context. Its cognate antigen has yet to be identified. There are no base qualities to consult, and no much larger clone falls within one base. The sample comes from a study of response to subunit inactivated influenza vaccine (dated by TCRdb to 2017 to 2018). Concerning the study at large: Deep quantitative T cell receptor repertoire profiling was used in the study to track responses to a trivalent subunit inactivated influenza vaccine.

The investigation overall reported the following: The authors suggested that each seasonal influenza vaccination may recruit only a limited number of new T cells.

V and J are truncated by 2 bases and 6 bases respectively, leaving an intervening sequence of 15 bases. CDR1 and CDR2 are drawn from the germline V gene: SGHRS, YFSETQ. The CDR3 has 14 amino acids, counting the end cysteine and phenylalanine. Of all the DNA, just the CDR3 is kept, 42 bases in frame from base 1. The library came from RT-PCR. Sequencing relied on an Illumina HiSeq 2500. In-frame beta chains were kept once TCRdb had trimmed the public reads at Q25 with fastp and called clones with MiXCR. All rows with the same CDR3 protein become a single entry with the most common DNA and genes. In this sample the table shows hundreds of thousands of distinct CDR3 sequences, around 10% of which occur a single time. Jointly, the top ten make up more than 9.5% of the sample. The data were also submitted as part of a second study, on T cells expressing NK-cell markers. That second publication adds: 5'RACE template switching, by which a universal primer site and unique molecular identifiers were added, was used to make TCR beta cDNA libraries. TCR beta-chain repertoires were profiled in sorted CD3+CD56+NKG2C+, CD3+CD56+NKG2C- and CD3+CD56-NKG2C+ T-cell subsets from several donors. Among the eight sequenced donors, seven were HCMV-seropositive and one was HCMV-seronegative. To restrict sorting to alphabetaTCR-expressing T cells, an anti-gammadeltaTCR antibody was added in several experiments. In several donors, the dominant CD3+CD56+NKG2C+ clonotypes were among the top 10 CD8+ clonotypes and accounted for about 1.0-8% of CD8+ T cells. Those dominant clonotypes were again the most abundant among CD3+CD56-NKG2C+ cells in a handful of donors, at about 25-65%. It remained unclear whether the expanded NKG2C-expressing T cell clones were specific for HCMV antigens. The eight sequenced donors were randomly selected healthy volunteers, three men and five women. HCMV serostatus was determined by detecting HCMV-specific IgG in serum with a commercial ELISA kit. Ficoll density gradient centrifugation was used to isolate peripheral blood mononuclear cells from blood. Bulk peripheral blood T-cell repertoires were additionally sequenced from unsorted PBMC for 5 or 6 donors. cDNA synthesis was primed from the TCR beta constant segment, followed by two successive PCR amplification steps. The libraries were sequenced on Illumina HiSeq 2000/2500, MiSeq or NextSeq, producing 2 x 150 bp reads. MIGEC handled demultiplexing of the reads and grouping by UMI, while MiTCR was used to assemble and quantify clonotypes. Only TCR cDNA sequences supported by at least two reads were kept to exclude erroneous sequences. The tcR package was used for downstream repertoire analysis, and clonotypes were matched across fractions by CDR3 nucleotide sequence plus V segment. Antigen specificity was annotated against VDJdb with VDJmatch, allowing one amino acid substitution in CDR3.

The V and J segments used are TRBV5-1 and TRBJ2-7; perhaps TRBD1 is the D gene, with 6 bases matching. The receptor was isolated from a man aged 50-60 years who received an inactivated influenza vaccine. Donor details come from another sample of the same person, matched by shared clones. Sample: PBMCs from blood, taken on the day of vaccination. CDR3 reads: CASSLLQGPAEQYF. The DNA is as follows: TGCGCCAGCAGCTTATTGCAGGGGCCAGCCGAGCAGTACTTC.